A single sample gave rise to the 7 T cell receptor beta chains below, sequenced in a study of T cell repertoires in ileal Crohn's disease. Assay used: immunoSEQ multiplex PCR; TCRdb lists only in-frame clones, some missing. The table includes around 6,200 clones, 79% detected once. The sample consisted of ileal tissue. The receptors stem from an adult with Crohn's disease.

DNA for the CDR3: TGTGCCAGCAGCTTGGTCGGGAGGGCCGGTGGATACGAGCAGTACTTC. Translated: CASSLVGRAGGYEQYF. This sequence joins TRBV5-4 and TRBJ2-7; 8 nucleotides align to TRBD2. The CDR3 is made up of 16 amino acids. The germline V gene has CDR1 SGHNT and CDR2 YYREEE (reference sequence). V dropped 0 bases and J dropped 4; count of bases not matched to a gene: 9.

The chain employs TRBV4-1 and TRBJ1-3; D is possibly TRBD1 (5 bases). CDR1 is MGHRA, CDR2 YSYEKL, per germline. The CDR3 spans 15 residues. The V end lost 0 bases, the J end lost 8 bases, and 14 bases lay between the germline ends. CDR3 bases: TGCGCCAGCAGCCAAGATTTGCAGGGTTTTGACACCATATATTTT. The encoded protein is CASSQDLQGFDTIYF.

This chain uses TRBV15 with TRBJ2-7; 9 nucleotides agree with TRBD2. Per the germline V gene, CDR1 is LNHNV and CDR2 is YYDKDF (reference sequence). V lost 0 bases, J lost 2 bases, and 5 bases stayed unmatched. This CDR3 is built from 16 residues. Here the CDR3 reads CATSRDPSGTAYEQYF. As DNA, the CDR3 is TGTGCCACCAGCAGAGATCCTAGCGGGACAGCCTACGAGCAGTACTTC.

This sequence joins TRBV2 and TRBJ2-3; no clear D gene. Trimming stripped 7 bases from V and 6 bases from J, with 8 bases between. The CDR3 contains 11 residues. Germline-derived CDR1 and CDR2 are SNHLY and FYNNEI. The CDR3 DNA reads TGTGCCAGCACAATCGGGGATACGCAGTATTTT. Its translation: CASTIGDTQYF.

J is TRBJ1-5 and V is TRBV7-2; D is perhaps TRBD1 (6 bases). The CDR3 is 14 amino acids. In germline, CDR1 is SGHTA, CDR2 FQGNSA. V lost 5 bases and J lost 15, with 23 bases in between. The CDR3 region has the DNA TGTGCCAGCAGCCCGTCGTGGGACAAGGCAGACCGGCATTTT. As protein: CASSPSWDKADRHF.

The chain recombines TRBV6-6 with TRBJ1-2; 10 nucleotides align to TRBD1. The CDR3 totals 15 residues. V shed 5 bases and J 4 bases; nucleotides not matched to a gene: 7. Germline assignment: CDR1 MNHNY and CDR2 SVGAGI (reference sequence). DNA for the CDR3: TGTGCCAGCAGTCAAGGACAGGGGGGAGTCTATGGCTACACCTTC. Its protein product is CASSQGQGGVYGYTF.

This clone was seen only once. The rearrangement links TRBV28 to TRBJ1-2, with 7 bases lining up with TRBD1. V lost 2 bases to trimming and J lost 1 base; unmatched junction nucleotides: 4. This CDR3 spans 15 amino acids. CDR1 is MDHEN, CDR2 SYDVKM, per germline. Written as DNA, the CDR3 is TGTGCCAGCAGTTTACTACAGGGGAATAACTATGGCTACACCTTC. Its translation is CASSLLQGNNYGYTF.